This T cell receptor (beta chain) was identified in a study of response to subunit inactivated influenza vaccine. The CDR3 length is 14 residues. V shed 1 base and J 7 bases; nucleotides not matched to a gene: 3. Study-level findings and limits: Authors suggested few new T cells are recruited by each seasonal influenza vaccination.

TCRdb reprocessed the RT-PCR reads with MiXCR, giving one entry per CDR3 protein. Of some 500,000 distinct CDR3 sequences in the sample, 13% were seen once. Remarks on this clonotype: Its antigen is undetermined.

This sequence originates from a man aged 45 to 65 who received an inactivated influenza vaccine. Sample: PBMCs from blood, taken around seven weeks after vaccination. V is TRBV12-3 or TRBV12-4 and J is TRBJ2-1, with TRBD1 matching over 8 bases. For the CDR3, the DNA is TGTGCCAGCAGTTTAGGACAGGGGAAAAATGAGCAGTTCTTC. This sequence encodes CASSLGQGKNEQFF.